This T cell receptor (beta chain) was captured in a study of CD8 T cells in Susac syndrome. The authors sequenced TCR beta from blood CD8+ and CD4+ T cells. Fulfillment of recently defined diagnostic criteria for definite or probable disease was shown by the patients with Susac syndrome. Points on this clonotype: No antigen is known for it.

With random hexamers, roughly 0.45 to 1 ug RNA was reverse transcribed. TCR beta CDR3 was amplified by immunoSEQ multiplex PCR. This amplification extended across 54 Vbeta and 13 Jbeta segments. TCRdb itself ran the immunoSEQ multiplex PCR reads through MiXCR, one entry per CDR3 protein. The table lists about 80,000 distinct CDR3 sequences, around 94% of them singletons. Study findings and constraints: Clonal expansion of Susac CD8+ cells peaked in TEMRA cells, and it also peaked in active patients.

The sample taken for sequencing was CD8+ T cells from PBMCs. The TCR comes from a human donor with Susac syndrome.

CDR3 DNA sequence: TGTGCCAGCAGCTCCACCGCCTCACCGGGCACAGATACGCAGTATTTT. Residues: CASSSTASPGTDTQYF. The chain has TRBV13 and TRBJ2-3; no firm D call. V was shortened by 4 bases and J by 1 base, with 15 bases between the two germline ends. The CDR3 is made up of 16 amino acids. Germline V gene sequence: CDR1 PRHDT, CDR2 FYEKMQ (reference sequence).